Here is one T cell receptor beta chain with its context. Its cognate antigen is unknown. This entry comes from a study of CD4 T cells in relation to SARS-CoV-2 and coronaviruses. Study context: ViraFEST: approximately 10-day antigen culture of PBMCs, then TCR beta CDR3 sequencing. Controls used an HIV-1 Nef peptide pool or no peptide. The study, taken as a whole, reports: Pre-pandemic and post-infection samples never came from the same donor.

The unexposed donors gave CD4+ T cells in 2011-2018, prior to COVID-19. The cells were cultured for 9 to 11 days before CD4+ T cells were isolated. Unexposed-donor CD4+ T cells were probed with SARS-CoV-2 S/N and four cold-coronavirus spikes, cells permitting. The data were produced by immunoSEQ multiplex PCR, yet TCRdb's version contains in-frame clones alone and is incomplete. The sample holds roughly 21,000 clones, roughly four fifths seen once. The CDR3 loop spans 13 amino acids. V lost 3 bases and J lost 6, with 15 bases in between. Per germline, CDR1 GTSNPN and CDR2 SVGIG (reference sequence). The sequence came from a human donor in good health. J is TRBJ2-7 and V is TRBV30; D might be TRBD1 (6 bases). The sequenced sample consisted of CD4+ T cells from PBMCs, cultured in vitro. CDR3: CAWRRLTGSEQYF. CDR3 bases: TGTGCCTGGAGGAGGCTTACAGGGTCCGAGCAGTACTTC.